The 9 T cell receptor beta chains below come from one sample, sequenced in a study of blood T cells in healthy people across ages. Using a J-beta primer mix together with a sample-barcoded 5' primer, a second PCR was run for roughly 7 to 11 cycles. Via MiXCR, TCRdb re-called the 5' RACE reads, giving one row per CDR3 protein. Altogether 630,000 or so distinct CDR3 sequences are present, about 30% being singletons, with the ten largest covering less than 20%. Sequencing used blood. These receptors originate from an elderly woman in good health.

This clonotype was observed at least ten times. This chain links TRBV10-3 with TRBJ1-2; 10 bases fit TRBD1. J lost 3 bases, V lost 2 bases, and 9 bases had no gene match. The CDR3 has 17 residues. CDR1 ENHRY and CDR2 SYGVKD come from the germline V gene. CDR3 nucleotide sequence: TGTGCCATCAGTGAGACCCCTGACAGGGGGCGCGACTATGGCTACACCTTC. Translating it yields CAISETPDRGRDYGYTF.

This clonotype was detected only once. The chain has TRBV7-2 and TRBJ1-2, with D maybe TRBD1 (5 bases). Trimming removed 2 bases at V and 0 bases at J, with 10 bases between. Germline V gives CDR1 SGHTA, CDR2 FQGNSA. CDR3 length: 15 amino acids. This CDR3 is CASSLLREANYGYTF. CDR3 in DNA: TGTGCCAGCAGCTTACTCAGGGAAGCTAACTATGGCTACACCTTC.

This clonotype showed up just a few times. CDR3 sequence: CASSDRVGARNTEAFF. The CDR3 nucleotides read TGTGCCAGCAGCGACAGGGTTGGGGCGAGGAACACTGAAGCTTTCTTT. The J gene is TRBJ1-1, the V gene TRBV14; 7 positions agree with TRBD1. With V trimmed by 5 bases and J by 1 base, 10 bases remained unmatched. This CDR3 has 16 residues. Germline V lookup: CDR1 SGHDN, CDR2 FVKESK.

This clonotype was seen at least ten times. The DNA of the CDR3 is TGTGCCAGTGCTCCGGGGGGGAACCGGGACAATGAGCAGTTCTTC. It codes for CASAPGGNRDNEQFF. The chain has TRBV19 and TRBJ2-1; 8 positions agree with TRBD2. J was trimmed by 5 bases and V by 8 bases; bases with no gene match: 11. Germline lookup yields CDR1 LNHDA and CDR2 SQIVND (reference sequence). The CDR3 is 15 residues long.

There are many counts of this clonotype. The V call is TRBV7-3, the J call TRBJ2-1, with 12 bases fitting TRBD2. The CDR3 is 15 residues long. V lost 3 bases, J lost 10 bases, and 7 bases stayed unmatched. CDR1 and CDR2 (germline): SGHTA, FQGTGA. CDR3 nucleotides: TGTGCCAGCAGCTTCTCTAGCGGGGGGGCCGGGGAGCAGTTCTTC. Residues: CASSFSSGGAGEQFF.

This clonotype was counted at least ten times. The CDR3 region has the DNA TGCGCCAGCAGCACCCAGACTAGCGGTAGCACAGATACGCAGTATTTT. It yields the protein CASSTQTSGSTDTQYF. The V call is TRBV5-1, the J call TRBJ2-3; 9 bases line up with TRBD2. J gave up 0 bases and V 4 bases, and 6 bases lay outside the gene matches. The CDR3 covers 16 residues. CDR1 is SGHRS and CDR2 is YFSETQ in the germline V gene.

This clonotype has just a few counts. The genes are TRBV30 and TRBJ1-5; D unresolved. Trimming took off 1 base at V and 5 bases at J, with 9 bases between the two ends. Germline loops: CDR1 GTSNPN, CDR2 SVGIG (reference sequence). The CDR3 spans 13 residues. The CDR3 DNA sequence: TGTGCCTGGAGTGGTGGAAAGGATCAGCCCCAGCATTTT. Encoded protein: CAWSGGKDQPQHF.

V and J are TRBV20-1 and TRBJ2-3; no definite D call. V lost 5 bases to trimming and J lost 0 bases, with 9 bases between them. Germline CDR1 reads DFQATT; CDR2 reads SNEGSKA (reference sequence). The CDR3 is 13 residues long. The CDR3: CSAGTPSTDTQYF. The CDR3 region has the DNA TGCAGTGCTGGTACCCCTAGCACAGATACGCAGTATTTT.

The V and J genes are TRBV20-1 and TRBJ2-3, with a tentative D call TRBD1 (5 bases). The V gene lost 6 bases and the J gene lost 2 bases, with 15 bases spanning the gap. Germline V lookup: CDR1 DFQATT, CDR2 SNEGSKA (reference sequence). The CDR3 spans 14 residues. The CDR3 sequence is CSADYPDTTDTQYF. The CDR3 DNA reads TGCAGTGCCGATTATCCGGACACCACAGATACGCAGTATTTT.